These T cell receptor beta chains were read from a single sample in a study of blood T cell repertoires in COVID-19. Only in-frame clones appear in the TCRdb table, and some are missing; sequencing was by immunoSEQ multiplex PCR. This sample has about 71,000 clones, with 80% to 90% found just once. The sample consisted of peripheral blood. All receptors come from a man aged 30 to 39 with acute or convalescent COVID-19. Both conserved end residues are part of each CDR3. A D gene is named only where the DNA matches it firmly. Only some rows state a clone size, as once, few, many or a class for expanded clones.

clone size,J gene,V gene,D gene,CDR3 protein,CDR3 DNA
.,TRBJ1-1,TRBV11-2,TRBD1,CASSFSQGASAFF,TGTGCCAGCAGCTTTTCCCAGGGGGCAAGCGCTTTCTTT
.,TRBJ2-1,TRBV2,TRBD1,CASTPGTGYNEQFF,TGTGCCAGCACTCCCGGGACAGGATACAATGAGCAGTTCTTC
.,TRBJ2-1,TRBV11-2,TRBD2,CASSLRVGLAGGYNEQFF,TGTGCCAGCAGCCTTCGGGTTGGTCTAGCGGGGGGGTACAATGAGCAGTTCTTC
.,TRBJ1-1,TRBV25-1,TRBD1,CASSRQGTEAFF,TGTGCCAGCAGTAGACAGGGGACTGAAGCTTTCTTT
.,TRBJ2-3,TRBV24-1,.,CATSDPEVGTDTQYF,TGTGCCACCAGTGACCCTGAGGTTGGCACAGATACGCAGTATTTT
.,TRBJ1-1,TRBV5-1,TRBD1,CASSLETGVHKAFF,TGCGCCAGCAGCTTGGAAACAGGGGTACACAAAGCTTTCTTT
few,TRBJ1-2,TRBV5-6,.,CASSIGSGGLGYTF,TGTGCCAGCAGCATCGGATCGGGGGGCCTTGGCTACACCTTC
.,TRBJ1-1,TRBV19,.,CASSITTTNTEAFF,TGTGCCAGTAGTATCACAACTACGAACACTGAAGCTTTCTTT
.,TRBJ1-1,TRBV5-1,.,CASSLTSADKAFF,TGCGCCAGCAGCCTTACATCCGCCGATAAAGCTTTCTTT
.,TRBJ1-2,TRBV14,TRBD1,CASSQVGTGGINYGYTF,TGTGCCAGCAGCCAAGTTGGGACAGGCGGAATAAACTATGGCTACACCTTC
.,TRBJ1-5,TRBV27,TRBD1,CASSLRQGRYQPQHF,TGTGCCAGCAGTCTCAGACAGGGGAGATATCAGCCCCAGCATTTT
.,TRBJ2-2,TRBV9,.,CASSVVSDTGELFF,TGTGCCAGCAGCGTAGTTAGCGACACCGGGGAGCTGTTTTTT
.,TRBJ2-1,TRBV2,TRBD1,CASSLTGFSYNEQFF,TGTGCCAGCAGTTTGACAGGGTTCTCCTACAATGAGCAGTTCTTC
.,TRBJ1-4,TRBV11-2,TRBD1,CASSSDRAWEKLFF,TGTGCCAGCAGTTCAGACAGGGCGTGGGAAAAACTGTTTTTT
.,TRBJ1-1,TRBV5-6,.,CASSLDSFGGSPEAFF,TGTGCCAGCAGCTTGGATTCGTTTGGAGGGAGCCCTGAAGCTTTCTTT
.,TRBJ1-5,TRBV2,.,CASSGSGYSNQPQHF,TGTGCCAGCAGTGGTTCCGGGTATAGCAATCAGCCCCAGCATTTT
.,TRBJ2-2,TRBV5-1,.,CASSFNRLSNTGELFF,TGCGCCAGCAGCTTTAACAGGCTTTCGAACACCGGGGAGCTGTTTTTT
.,TRBJ2-4,TRBV19,.,CASSPRTGGAKNIQYF,TGTGCCAGTAGTCCCAGGACAGGAGGGGCCAAAAACATTCAGTACTTC
.,TRBJ2-5,TRBV25-1,TRBD1,CASSEPGTGAGTQYF,TGTGCCAGCAGTGAACCCGGGACAGGGGCCGGGACCCAGTACTTC
once,TRBJ1-5,TRBV6-5,.,CASSLNGGPQHF,TGTGCCAGCAGCCTTAACGGGGGGCCCCAGCATTTT
few,TRBJ2-2,TRBV10-1,TRBD1,CASSESRDRRTGELFF,TGCGCCAGCAGTGAATCTAGGGACAGGCGCACCGGGGAGCTGTTTTTT
.,TRBJ2-5,TRBV2,TRBD2,CASSRDSGGETQYF,TGTGCCAGCAGTAGAGATAGCGGGGGGGAGACCCAGTACTTC
.,TRBJ1-6,TRBV5-1,.,CASSPSLQAQNYNSPLHF,TGCGCCAGCAGCCCGAGCCTGCAGGCTCAGAACTATAATTCACCCCTCCACTTT
.,TRBJ2-5,TRBV4-1,.,CASSQEERSLSWETQYF,TGCGCCAGCAGCCAAGAGGAGAGGAGCCTATCGTGGGAGACCCAGTACTTC
once,TRBJ2-1,TRBV29-1,TRBD1,CSVEGARFHEQFF,TGCAGCGTAGAGGGGGCGCGTTTCCATGAGCAGTTCTTC
.,TRBJ1-1,TRBV12-3/TRBV12-4,TRBD1,CASTNFDRDEAFF,TGTGCCAGCACAAACTTCGACAGGGATGAAGCTTTCTTT
.,TRBJ2-1,TRBV5-1,TRBD2,CASSLGGLAGVHEQFF,TGCGCCAGCAGCTTGGGGGGACTAGCGGGAGTCCATGAGCAGTTCTTC
.,TRBJ1-1,TRBV5-4,TRBD1,CASSLGTGVGLGAFF,TGTGCCAGCAGCTTGGGGACAGGGGTCGGGTTAGGAGCTTTCTTT
.,TRBJ1-3,TRBV18,TRBD1,CASSPDRGPGNTIYF,TGTGCCAGCTCACCGGACAGGGGGCCTGGAAACACCATATATTTT
.,TRBJ1-5,TRBV6-2/TRBV6-3,.,CASSYLFSGNQPQHF,TGTGCCAGCAGTTACCTCTTCAGTGGCAATCAGCCCCAGCATTTT
.,TRBJ1-5,TRBV7-8,.,CASSLAPGNSNQPQHF,TGTGCCAGCAGCTTAGCTCCGGGGAATAGCAATCAGCCCCAGCATTTT
.,TRBJ1-6,TRBV6-5,TRBD1,CASTRQGGLSSPLHF,TGTGCCAGCACCAGACAGGGGGGCCTCAGTTCACCCCTCCACTTT
.,TRBJ1-6,TRBV10-3,.,CASTDGQYNSPLHF,TGTGCCAGCACCGACGGACAGTATAATTCACCCCTCCACTTT
.,TRBJ2-1,TRBV5-6,TRBD2,CASSSLAGPYNEQFF,TGTGCCAGCAGCTCCCTAGCGGGACCTTACAATGAGCAGTTCTTC
few,TRBJ1-1,TRBV2,.,CASSRFINTEAFF,TGTGCCAGCAGCCGGTTTATCAACACTGAAGCTTTCTTT